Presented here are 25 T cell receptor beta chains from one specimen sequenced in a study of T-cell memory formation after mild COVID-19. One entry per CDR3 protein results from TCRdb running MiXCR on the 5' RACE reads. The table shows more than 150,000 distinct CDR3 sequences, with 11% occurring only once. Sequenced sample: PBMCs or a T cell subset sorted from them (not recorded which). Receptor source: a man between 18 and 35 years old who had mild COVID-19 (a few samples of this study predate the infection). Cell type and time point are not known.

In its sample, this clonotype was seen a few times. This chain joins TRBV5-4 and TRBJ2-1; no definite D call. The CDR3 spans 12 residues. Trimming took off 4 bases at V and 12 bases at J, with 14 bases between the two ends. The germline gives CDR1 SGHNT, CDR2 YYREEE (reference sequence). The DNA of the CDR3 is TGTGCCAGCAGCCTTTTGGACGGAACGCAGTTCTTC. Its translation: CASSLLDGTQFF.

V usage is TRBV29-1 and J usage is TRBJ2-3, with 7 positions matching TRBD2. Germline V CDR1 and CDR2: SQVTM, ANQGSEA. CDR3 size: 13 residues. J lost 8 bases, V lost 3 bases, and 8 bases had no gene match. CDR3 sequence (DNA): TGCAGCGTTGATTCGGGGGGTAGAGGTACGCAGTATTTT. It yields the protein CSVDSGGRGTQYF.

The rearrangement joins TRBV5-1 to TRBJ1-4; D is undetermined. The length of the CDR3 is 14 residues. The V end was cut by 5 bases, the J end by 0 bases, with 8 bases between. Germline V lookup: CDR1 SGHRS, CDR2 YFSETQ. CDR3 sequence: CASRDQSTNEKLFF. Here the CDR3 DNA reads TGCGCCAGCAGAGATCAATCAACTAATGAAAAACTGTTTTTT.

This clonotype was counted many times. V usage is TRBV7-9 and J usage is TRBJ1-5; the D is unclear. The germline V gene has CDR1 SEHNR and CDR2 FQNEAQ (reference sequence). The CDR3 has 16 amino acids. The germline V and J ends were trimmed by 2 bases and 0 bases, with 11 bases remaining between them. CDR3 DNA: TGTGCCAGCAGCTTAAGCGGGTTCCATAGCAATCAGCCCCAGCATTTT. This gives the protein CASSLSGFHSNQPQHF.

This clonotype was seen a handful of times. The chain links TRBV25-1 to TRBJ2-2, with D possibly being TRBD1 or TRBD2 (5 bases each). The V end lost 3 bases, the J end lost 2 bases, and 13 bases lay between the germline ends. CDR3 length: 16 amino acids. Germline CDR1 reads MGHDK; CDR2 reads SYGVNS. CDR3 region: CASSDLGTANTGELFF. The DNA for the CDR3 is TGTGCCAGCAGTGATTTGGGGACGGCAAACACCGGGGAGCTGTTTTTT.

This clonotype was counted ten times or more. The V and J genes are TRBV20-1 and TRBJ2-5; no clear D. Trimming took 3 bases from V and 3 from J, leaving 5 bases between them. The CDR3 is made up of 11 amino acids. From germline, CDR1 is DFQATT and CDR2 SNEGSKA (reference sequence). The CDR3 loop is CSARGEETQYF. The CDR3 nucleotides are TGCAGTGCTAGGGGTGAAGAGACCCAGTACTTC.

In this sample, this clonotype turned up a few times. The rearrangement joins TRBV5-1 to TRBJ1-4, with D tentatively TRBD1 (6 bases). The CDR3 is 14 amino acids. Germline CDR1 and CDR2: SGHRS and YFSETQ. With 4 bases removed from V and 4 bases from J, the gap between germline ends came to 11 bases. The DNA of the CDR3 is TGCGCCAGCAGCACGACAGGCGGTAATGAAAAACTGTTTTTT. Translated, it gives CASSTTGGNEKLFF.

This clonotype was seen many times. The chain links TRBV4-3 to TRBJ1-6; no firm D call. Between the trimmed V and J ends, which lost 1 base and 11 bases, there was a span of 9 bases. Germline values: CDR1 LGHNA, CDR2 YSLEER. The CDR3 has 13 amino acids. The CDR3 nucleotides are TGCGCCAGCAGCCAAGTTGACGGTCCACCCCTCCACTTT. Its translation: CASSQVDGPPLHF.

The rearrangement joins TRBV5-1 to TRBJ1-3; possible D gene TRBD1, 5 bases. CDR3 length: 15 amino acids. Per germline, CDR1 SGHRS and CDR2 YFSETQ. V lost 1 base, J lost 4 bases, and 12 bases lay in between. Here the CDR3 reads CASSLQGMSGNTIYF. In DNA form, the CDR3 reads TGCGCCAGCAGCTTGCAGGGAATGAGCGGAAACACCATATATTTT.

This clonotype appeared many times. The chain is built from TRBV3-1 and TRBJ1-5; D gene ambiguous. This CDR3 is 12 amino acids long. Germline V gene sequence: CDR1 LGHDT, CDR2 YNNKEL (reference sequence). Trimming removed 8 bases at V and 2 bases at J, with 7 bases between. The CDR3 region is CASGTGNQPQHF. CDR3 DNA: TGTGCCAGCGGAACGGGCAATCAGCCCCAGCATTTT.

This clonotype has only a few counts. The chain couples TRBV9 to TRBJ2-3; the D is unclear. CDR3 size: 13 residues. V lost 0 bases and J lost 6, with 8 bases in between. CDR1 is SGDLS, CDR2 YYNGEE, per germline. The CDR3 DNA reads TGTGCCAGCAGCGTAGGCGTTGGGGATACGCAGTATTTT. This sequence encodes CASSVGVGDTQYF.

DNA of the CDR3: TGCGCCAGCAGCCACGGACAGCCTCAAGAGACCCAGTACTTC. It specifies CASSHGQPQETQYF. The V call is TRBV5-1, the J call TRBJ2-5, with D tentatively TRBD1 (6 bases). The CDR3 runs to 14 residues. V was trimmed by 4 bases and J by 2 bases, leaving 12 bases between them. Germline CDR1 SGHRS, CDR2 YFSETQ.

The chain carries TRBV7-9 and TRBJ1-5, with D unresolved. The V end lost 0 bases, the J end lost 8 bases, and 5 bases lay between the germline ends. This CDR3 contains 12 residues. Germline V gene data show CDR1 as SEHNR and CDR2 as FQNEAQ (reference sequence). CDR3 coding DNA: TGTGCCAGCAGCTTAGCGGCCGAGCCCCAGCATTTT. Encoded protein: CASSLAAEPQHF. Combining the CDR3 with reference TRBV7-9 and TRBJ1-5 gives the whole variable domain DTGVSQNPRHKITKRGQNVTFRCDPISEHNRLYWYRQTLGQGPEFLTYFQNEAQLEKSRLLSDRFSAERPKGSFSTLEIQRTEQGDSAMYLCASSLAAEPQHFGDGTRLSIL.

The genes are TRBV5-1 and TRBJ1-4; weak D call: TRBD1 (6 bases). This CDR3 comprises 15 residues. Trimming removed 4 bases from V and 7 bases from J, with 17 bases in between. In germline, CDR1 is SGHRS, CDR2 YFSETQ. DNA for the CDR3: TGCGCCAGCAGCCGTCAGGGGATCCTTGGTGAAAAACTGTTTTTT. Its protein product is CASSRQGILGEKLFF.

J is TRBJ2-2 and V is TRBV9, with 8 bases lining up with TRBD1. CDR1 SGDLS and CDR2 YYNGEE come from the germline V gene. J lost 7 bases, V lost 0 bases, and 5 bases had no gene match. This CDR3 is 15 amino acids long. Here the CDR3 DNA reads TGTGCCAGCAGCGTAGTAGGACAGGGTCACGGGGAGCTGTTTTTT. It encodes CASSVVGQGHGELFF.

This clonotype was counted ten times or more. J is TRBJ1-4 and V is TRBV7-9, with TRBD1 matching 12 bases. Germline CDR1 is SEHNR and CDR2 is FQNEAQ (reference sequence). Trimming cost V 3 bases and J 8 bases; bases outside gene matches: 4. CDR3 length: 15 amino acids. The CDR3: CASSLDGTGGEKLFF. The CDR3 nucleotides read TGTGCCAGCAGCTTGGACGGGACAGGGGGCGAAAAACTGTTTTTT.

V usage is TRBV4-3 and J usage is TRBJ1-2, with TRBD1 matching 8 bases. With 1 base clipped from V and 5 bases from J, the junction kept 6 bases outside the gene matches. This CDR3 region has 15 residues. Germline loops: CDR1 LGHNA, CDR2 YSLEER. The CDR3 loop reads CASSQVQGDPYGYTF. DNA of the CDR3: TGCGCCAGCAGCCAAGTACAGGGGGACCCTTATGGCTACACCTTC.

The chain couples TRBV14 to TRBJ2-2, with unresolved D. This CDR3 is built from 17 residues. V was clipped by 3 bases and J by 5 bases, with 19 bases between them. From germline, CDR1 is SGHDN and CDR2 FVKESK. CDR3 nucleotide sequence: TGTGCCAGCAGCCAGTTCCGCGCTGCTTCGTGGACCGGGGAGCTGTTTTTT. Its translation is CASSQFRAASWTGELFF.

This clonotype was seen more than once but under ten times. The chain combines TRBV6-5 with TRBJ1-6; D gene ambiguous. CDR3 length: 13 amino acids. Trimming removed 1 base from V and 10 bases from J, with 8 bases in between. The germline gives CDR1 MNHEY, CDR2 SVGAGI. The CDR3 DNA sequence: TGTGCCAGCAGTTACTACCAGGCCTCACCCCTCCACTTT. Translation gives CASSYYQASPLHF.

The CDR3 DNA is TGTGCCAGCAGGTCTACAGGGGTAAGCTACGAGCAGTACGTC. Its translation: CASRSTGVSYEQYV. The rearrangement uses TRBV5-6 and TRBJ2-7; TRBD1 matches at 7 bases. The germline CDR1 and CDR2 sequences are SGHDT and YYEEEE. The length of the CDR3 is 14 residues. V lost 5 bases, J lost 3 bases, and 8 bases stayed unmatched.

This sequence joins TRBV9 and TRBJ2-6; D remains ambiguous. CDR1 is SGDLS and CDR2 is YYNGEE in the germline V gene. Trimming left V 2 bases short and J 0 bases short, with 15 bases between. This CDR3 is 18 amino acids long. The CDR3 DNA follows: TGTGCCAGCAGCGTGCCCTCCTTGACGGGCTCTGGGGCCAACGTCCTGACTTTC. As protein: CASSVPSLTGSGANVLTF.

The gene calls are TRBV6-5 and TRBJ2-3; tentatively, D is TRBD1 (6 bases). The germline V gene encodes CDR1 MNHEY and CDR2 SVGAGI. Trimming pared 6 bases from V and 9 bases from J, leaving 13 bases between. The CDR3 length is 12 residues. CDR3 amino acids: CASRTTGHTQYF. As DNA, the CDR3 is TGTGCCAGCAGAACTACAGGGCACACGCAGTATTTT.

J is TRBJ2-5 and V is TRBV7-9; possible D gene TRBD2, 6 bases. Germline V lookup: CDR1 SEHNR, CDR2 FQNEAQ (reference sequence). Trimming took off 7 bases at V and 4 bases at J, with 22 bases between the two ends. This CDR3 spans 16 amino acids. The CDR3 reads CASTLGWQGGGETQYF. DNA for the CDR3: TGTGCCAGCACCCTAGGGTGGCAGGGAGGAGGAGAGACCCAGTACTTC.

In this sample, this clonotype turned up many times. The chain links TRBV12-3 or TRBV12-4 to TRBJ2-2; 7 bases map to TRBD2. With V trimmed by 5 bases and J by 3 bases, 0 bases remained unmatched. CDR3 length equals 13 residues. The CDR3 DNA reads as TGTGCCAGCAGTCGGGGGGACACCGGGGAGCTGTTTTTT. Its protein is CASSRGDTGELFF.

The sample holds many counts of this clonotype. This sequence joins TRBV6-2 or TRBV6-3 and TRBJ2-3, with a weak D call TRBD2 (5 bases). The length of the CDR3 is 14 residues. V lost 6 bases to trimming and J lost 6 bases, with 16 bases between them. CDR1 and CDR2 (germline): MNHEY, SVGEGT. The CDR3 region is CASSPTSIVDTQYF. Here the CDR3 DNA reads TGTGCCAGCAGCCCAACTAGTATTGTGGATACGCAGTATTTT.